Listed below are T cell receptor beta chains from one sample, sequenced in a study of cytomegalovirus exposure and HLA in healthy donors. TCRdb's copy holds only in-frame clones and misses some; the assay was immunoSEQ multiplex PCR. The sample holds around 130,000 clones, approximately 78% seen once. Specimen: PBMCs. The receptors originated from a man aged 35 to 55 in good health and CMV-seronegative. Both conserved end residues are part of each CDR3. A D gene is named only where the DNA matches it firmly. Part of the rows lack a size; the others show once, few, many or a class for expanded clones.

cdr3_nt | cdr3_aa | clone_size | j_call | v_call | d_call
TGTGCCAGTAGTAGTGCAGGATGGGGGGAGCTGTTTTTT | CASSSAGWGELFF | . | TRBJ2-2 | TRBV19 | .
TGTGCCTGGGGCGGAGCAGGGATCGTCTACGAGCAGTACTTC | CAWGGAGIVYEQYF | . | TRBJ2-7 | TRBV30 | .
TGTGCCAGTAGTGGCCGGGACAGGGGTGTCGGTCAGCCCCAGCATTTT | CASSGRDRGVGQPQHF | . | TRBJ1-5 | TRBV19 | TRBD1
TGTGCCAGCAGCCTTACAGGACAGAACACCGGGGAGCTGTTTTTT | CASSLTGQNTGELFF | . | TRBJ2-2 | TRBV7-6 | .
TGCGCCAGCAGCCAAGATCGGCAGGGCACCTACGAGCAGTACTTC | CASSQDRQGTYEQYF | . | TRBJ2-7 | TRBV4-3 | .
TGTGCCAGTAGTATGAGGAACCCGGTTCGGGAGCTGTTTTTT | CASSMRNPVRELFF | few | TRBJ2-2 | TRBV19 | .
TGTGCCACCCGGAGAGGCGGGGTAGGGTCACCCCTCCACTTT | CATRRGGVGSPLHF | . | TRBJ1-6 | TRBV15 | .
TGTGCCAGCAGTTTACTCGCGTTAACAGATACGCAGTATTTT | CASSLLALTDTQYF | . | TRBJ2-3 | TRBV6-6 | .
TGCGCCAGCAGCTCATCCGGGAGGTCGAACGAGCAGTACTTC | CASSSSGRSNEQYF | . | TRBJ2-7 | TRBV5-1 | TRBD2
TGTGCCAGCAGCATCAACCGGGACAGGGGGCTGAATACTGAAGCTTTCTTT | CASSINRDRGLNTEAFF | . | TRBJ1-1 | TRBV7-2 | TRBD1
TGTGCCAGCATGGATACAGGTAGGTCTTCGGCCGAGCAGTTCTTC | CASMDTGRSSAEQFF | . | TRBJ2-1 | TRBV25-1 | .
TGTGCCCGGGAAACAGGGACCTATGGCTACACCTTC | CARETGTYGYTF | . | TRBJ1-2 | TRBV30 | .
TGTGCCAGCAGTGAATATGAGGGTCGGGAGCCCCAGCATTTT | CASSEYEGREPQHF | . | TRBJ1-5 | TRBV25-1 | .
TGTGCCAGCTCCTGGGGGCCGGGATTTGTTCAGCCCCAGCATTTT | CASSWGPGFVQPQHF | . | TRBJ1-5 | TRBV5-4 | .
TGCGCCAGCAGCTTGGCCGGGACTAGCGGGGAGACCCAGTACTTC | CASSLAGTSGETQYF | . | TRBJ2-5 | TRBV5-1 | TRBD2
TGCGCCAGCAGCTTGGCCTCAGGGGGCACTGAAGCTTTCTTT | CASSLASGGTEAFF | . | TRBJ1-1 | TRBV5-1 | TRBD1
TGTGCCACCCGGACAGGAGTCTCCTACGAGCAGTACTTC | CATRTGVSYEQYF | . | TRBJ2-7 | TRBV10-3 | TRBD1
TGTGCCAGCAGCGGACACAGGGGCAATCAGCCCCAGCATTTT | CASSGHRGNQPQHF | . | TRBJ1-5 | TRBV9 | .
TGTGCCAGCAGCCCCAGACTAGCGCACGGGGAGCTGTTTTTT | CASSPRLAHGELFF | . | TRBJ2-2 | TRBV7-2 | TRBD2
TGTGCCAGCAGACCCGTGGGGGGCTCCTACAATGAGCAGTTCTTC | CASRPVGGSYNEQFF | . | TRBJ2-1 | TRBV9 | .
TGTGCCAGCAGCCCGGGACAGTCGAGCTCCTACAATGAGCAGTTCTTC | CASSPGQSSSYNEQFF | . | TRBJ2-1 | TRBV7-2 | TRBD1
TGTGCCAGCAGCTTAGGACTGAATGACTACGAGCAGTACTTC | CASSLGLNDYEQYF | . | TRBJ2-7 | TRBV7-9 | .
TGTGCCTGGACTGGCTGGCGGGGGTCCTACGAGCAGTACTTC | CAWTGWRGSYEQYF | . | TRBJ2-7 | TRBV30 | TRBD2
TGCAGCGTTGAAGATACTCGCCTAGCCAAAAACATTCAGTACTTC | CSVEDTRLAKNIQYF | . | TRBJ2-4 | TRBV29-1 | .
TGTGCCAGCTTTACACAGGGGTTAAGGGAGCAGTACTTC | CASFTQGLREQYF | . | TRBJ2-5 | TRBV6-5 | TRBD1
TGCAGCGTTGCCCACGGGAATTCGAACACTGAAGCTTTCTTT | CSVAHGNSNTEAFF | . | TRBJ1-1 | TRBV29-1 | .
TGCGCCAGCATTGACAACTCTGGAAACACCATATATTTT | CASIDNSGNTIYF | . | TRBJ1-3 | TRBV10-2 | .
TGCGCCAGCAGTGAGGATACCGGTTCACCCCTCCACTTT | CASSEDTGSPLHF | . | TRBJ1-6 | TRBV10-1 | .
TGTGCCAGCAGCACGGGAGGGCAAGAGACCCAGTACTTC | CASSTGGQETQYF | once | TRBJ2-5 | TRBV7-2 | TRBD2
TGTGCCAGCAGTTACTCGACAGGCCACGATTCACCCCTCCACTTT | CASSYSTGHDSPLHF | . | TRBJ1-6 | TRBV6-5 | .
TGTGCCTGGCGCAACCAGGGAAAACTGTTTTTT | CAWRNQGKLFF | . | TRBJ1-4 | TRBV30 | .
TGTGCCAGCAGCCGGGACAGTCTCCGCAATGAGCAGTTCTTC | CASSRDSLRNEQFF | . | TRBJ2-1 | TRBV7-3 | TRBD1
TGTGCCAGCGGAATTCAGGGGGCCCCCTCCTACGAGCAGTACTTC | CASGIQGAPSYEQYF | . | TRBJ2-7 | TRBV11-2 | TRBD1
TGTGCCAGCAACCCGGGACAGAACACTGAAGCTTTCTTT | CASNPGQNTEAFF | . | TRBJ1-1 | TRBV6-5 | .
TGTGCCAGCAGCTTAGTCAGGGCGAACACTGAAGCTTTCTTT | CASSLVRANTEAFF | . | TRBJ1-1 | TRBV7-8 | .
TGTGCCAGCAGCTTGTTCCGGGACAGGGAACAGCCCCAGCATTTT | CASSLFRDREQPQHF | . | TRBJ1-5 | TRBV5-5 | TRBD1
TGTGCCAGCTCACCAGTCTCAGGGGAAGCTTTCTTT | CASSPVSGEAFF | . | TRBJ1-1 | TRBV18 | .